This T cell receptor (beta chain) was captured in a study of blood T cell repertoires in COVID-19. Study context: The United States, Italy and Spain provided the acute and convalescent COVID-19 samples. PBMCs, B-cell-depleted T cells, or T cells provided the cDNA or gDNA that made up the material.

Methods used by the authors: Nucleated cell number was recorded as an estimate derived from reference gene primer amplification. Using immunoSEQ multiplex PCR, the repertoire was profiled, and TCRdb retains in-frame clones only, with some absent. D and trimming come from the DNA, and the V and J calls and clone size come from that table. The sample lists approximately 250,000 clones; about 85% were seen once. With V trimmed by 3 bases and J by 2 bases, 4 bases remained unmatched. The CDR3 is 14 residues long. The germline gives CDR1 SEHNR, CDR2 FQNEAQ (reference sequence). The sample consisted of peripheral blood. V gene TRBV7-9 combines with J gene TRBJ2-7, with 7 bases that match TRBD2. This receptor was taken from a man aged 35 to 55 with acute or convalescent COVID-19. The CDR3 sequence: CASSLSGTAYEQYF. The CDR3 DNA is TGTGCCAGCAGCTTGAGCGGGACCGCCTACGAGCAGTACTTC.